This record covers a single T cell receptor beta chain. In the original processing: Reference gene primer amplification gave nucleated cell count estimates. The repertoire was sequenced with immunoSEQ multiplex PCR; TCRdb's copy has only in-frame clones and lacks some. The V and J calls and clone size were taken over from that table, and D and trimming were inferred from the DNA. In the table there are about 170,000 clones, around 89% of which are singletons. These data come from a study of blood T cell repertoires in COVID-19. In the study overall: COVID-19 samples from acute and convalescent phases originated in the United States, Italy and Spain.

Trimming cost V 3 bases and J 3 bases, with 20 bases left between them. Germline V gene lookup returns CDR1 SNHLY and CDR2 FYNNEI. This CDR3 has 17 residues. This TCR was recovered from a man in his forties or fifties who had recovered from COVID-19. V gene TRBV2 combines with J gene TRBJ2-5, with D perhaps matching TRBD2 (6 bases). The specimen sequenced was peripheral blood. The CDR3 DNA sequence: TGTGCCAGCAGTGAGAGGGGACTCCCTTTGATCAAAGAGACCCAGTACTTC. Amino acid sequence: CASSERGLPLIKETQYF.